Listed below are T cell receptor beta chains from one sample, sequenced in a study of low-dose radiotherapy and immunotherapy resistance in tumors. TCRdb ran MiXCR on the reads and lists one entry per CDR3 protein. The sample consists of more than 85,000 distinct CDR3 sequences, around 9.2% of them appearing once. The sequences come from PBMCs, collected before treatment. Every receptor here comes from a male donor with prostate cancer. CDR3s include the opening cysteine and the closing phenylalanine or tryptophan. The D gene is left open where the match is weak. The size field is filled for only some rows; it gives once, few, many or a size class.

CDR3 | DNA | J | size | D | V
CASSQGGQGTDTQYF | TGTGCCAGCAGCCAAGGGGGACAGGGAACAGATACGCAGTATTTT | TRBJ2-3 | many | TRBD1 | TRBV3-1
CASSLWTSGSWGLEQYF | TGTGCCAGCAGCCTTTGGACTAGCGGGAGTTGGGGGTTAGAGCAGTACTTC | TRBJ2-7 | many | TRBD2 | TRBV7-2
CASSLDTNTEAFF | TGTGCCAGCAGCTTGGATACGAACACTGAAGCTTTCTTT | TRBJ1-1 | many | . | TRBV5-4
CASSPQGSDTQYF | TGTGCCAGCTCACCACAGGGGTCAGATACGCAGTATTTT | TRBJ2-3 | . | . | TRBV18
CSGGQGRGKNIQYF | TGCAGCGGAGGACAGGGAAGGGGCAAAAACATTCAGTACTTC | TRBJ2-4 | . | TRBD1 | TRBV29-1
CSAPALNTEAFF | TGCAGTGCTCCCGCCCTGAACACTGAAGCTTTCTTT | TRBJ1-1 | many | . | TRBV20-1
CASSLATLGGIGVYNEQFF | TGCGCCAGCAGCTTGGCCACCCTAGGGGGGATAGGAGTCTACAATGAGCAGTTCTTC | TRBJ2-1 | many | . | TRBV5-1
CSATRPGGRNEQYF | TGCAGTGCTACTCGTCCGGGGGGTCGGAACGAGCAGTACTTC | TRBJ2-7 | many | TRBD2 | TRBV20-1
CATSDPAQYEQYF | TGTGCCACCAGTGATCCGGCGCAATACGAGCAGTACTTC | TRBJ2-7 | many | . | TRBV24-1
CASSLPGSGELFF | TGTGCCAGCAGCTTACCGGGGAGCGGGGAGCTGTTTTTT | TRBJ2-2 | many | . | TRBV11-1
CASSLMTGETQYF | TGTGCCAGCAGCTTAATGACAGGGGAGACCCAGTACTTC | TRBJ2-5 | many | TRBD1 | TRBV7-9
CASSYSSRGEWDTDTQYF | TGTGCCAGCAGTTACTCCTCCCGGGGGGAGTGGGACACAGATACGCAGTATTTT | TRBJ2-3 | many | TRBD2 | TRBV6-2/TRBV6-3
CASSQYTGSISGANVLTF | TGCGCCAGCAGTCAGTACACCGGGAGCATCTCTGGGGCCAACGTCCTGACTTTC | TRBJ2-6 | many | . | TRBV23-1
CASSLGRVNQPQHF | TGTGCCAGCAGCTTAGGCAGGGTTAATCAGCCCCAGCATTTT | TRBJ1-5 | many | . | TRBV7-2
CASSFPTSGANTGELFF | TGTGCCAGCAGCTTCCCGACTAGCGGGGCGAACACCGGGGAGCTGTTTTTT | TRBJ2-2 | many | TRBD2 | TRBV7-2
CASSLDDGVTYNEQFF | TGTGCCAGCAGCTTGGATGACGGGGTTACCTACAATGAGCAGTTCTTC | TRBJ2-1 | many | . | TRBV5-6
CASSQLDEQFF | TGTGCCAGCAGCCAGTTGGATGAGCAGTTCTTC | TRBJ2-1 | once | . | TRBV3-1
CASTLARIGEQFF | TGTGCCAGCACGCTAGCGAGAATTGGTGAGCAGTTCTTC | TRBJ2-1 | . | . | TRBV2
CASSPRTVGTGELFF | TGTGCCAGCAGCCCCCGGACAGTTGGCACCGGGGAGCTGTTTTTT | TRBJ2-2 | . | . | TRBV27
CASSLFLGGNTEAFF | TGTGCCAGCAGTTTATTTCTGGGAGGGAACACTGAAGCTTTCTTT | TRBJ1-1 | . | . | TRBV27
CSAREATNEKLFF | TGCAGTGCTAGAGAGGCAACTAATGAAAAACTGTTTTTT | TRBJ1-4 | many | . | TRBV20-1
CASSSTPGTGHSYEQYF | TGTGCCAGCAGCTCAACCCCCGGGACGGGACATTCCTACGAGCAGTACTTC | TRBJ2-7 | . | . | TRBV5-8
CASSLQGVQPQHF | TGTGCCAGCAGCCTGCAGGGTGTTCAGCCCCAGCATTTT | TRBJ1-5 | many | . | TRBV6-2/TRBV6-3
CSAPARGNTGELFF | TGCAGTGCCCCTGCGAGGGGGAACACCGGGGAGCTGTTTTTT | TRBJ2-2 | few | . | TRBV20-1